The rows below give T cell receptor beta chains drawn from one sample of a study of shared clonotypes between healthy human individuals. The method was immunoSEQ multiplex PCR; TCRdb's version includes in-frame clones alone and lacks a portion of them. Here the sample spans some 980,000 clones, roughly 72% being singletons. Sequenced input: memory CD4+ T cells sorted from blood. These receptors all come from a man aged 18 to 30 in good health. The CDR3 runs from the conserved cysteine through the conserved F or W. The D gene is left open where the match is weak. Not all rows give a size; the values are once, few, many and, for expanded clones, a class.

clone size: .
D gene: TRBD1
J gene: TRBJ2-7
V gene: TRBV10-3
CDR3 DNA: TGTGCCATCAGATCACCCGGGACAGCCTCATACGAGCAGTACTTC
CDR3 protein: CAIRSPGTASYEQYF

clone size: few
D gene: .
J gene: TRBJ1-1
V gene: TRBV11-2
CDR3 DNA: TGTGCCAGCAGTTCGCAGGGGACCGGTACTGAAGCTTTCTTT
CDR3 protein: CASSSQGTGTEAFF

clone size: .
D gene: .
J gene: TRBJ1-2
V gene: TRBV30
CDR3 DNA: TGTGCCTGGAGTGTCGGGGGGCTGAACTATGGCTACACCTTC
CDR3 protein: CAWSVGGLNYGYTF

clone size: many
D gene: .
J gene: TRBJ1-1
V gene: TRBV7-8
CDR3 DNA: TGTGCCAGCAGCTCCTACCGGTTCTCCTCGAACACTGAAGCTTTCTTT
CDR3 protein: CASSSYRFSSNTEAFF

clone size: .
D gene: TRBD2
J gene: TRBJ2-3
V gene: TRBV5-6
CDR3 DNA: TGTGCCAGCAACCTCCGGCGGGGGGGCCCCGATACGCAGTATTTT
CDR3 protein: CASNLRRGGPDTQYF

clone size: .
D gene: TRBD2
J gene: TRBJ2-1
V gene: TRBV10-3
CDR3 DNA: TGTGCCATCAGTGTTAGCGGGATTTACAATGAGCAGTTCTTC
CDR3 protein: CAISVSGIYNEQFF

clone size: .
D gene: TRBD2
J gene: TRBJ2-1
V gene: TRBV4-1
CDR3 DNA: TGCGCCAGCAGCCAAGTCGGACTAGCGGGAGCCAGACGGGAGCAGTTCTTC
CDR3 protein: CASSQVGLAGARREQFF

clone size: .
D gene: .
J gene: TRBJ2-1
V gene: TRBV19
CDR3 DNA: TGTGCCAGTGTTGCCGGGACCCGAGGGAAAAATGAGCAGTTCTTC
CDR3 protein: CASVAGTRGKNEQFF

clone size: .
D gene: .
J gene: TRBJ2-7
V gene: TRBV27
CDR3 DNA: TGTGCCAGCAGTATGGGGGGGCCCTACGAGCAGTACTTC
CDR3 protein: CASSMGGPYEQYF

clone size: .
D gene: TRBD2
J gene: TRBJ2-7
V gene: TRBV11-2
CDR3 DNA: TGTGCCAGCAGCTTATTCCTAGCGGGAGATAGCGAGCAGTACTTC
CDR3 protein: CASSLFLAGDSEQYF

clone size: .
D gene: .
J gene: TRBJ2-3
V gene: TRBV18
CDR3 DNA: TGTGCCAGCTCACCCCCCAGCGTCCCCACAGATACGCAGTATTTT
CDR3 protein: CASSPPSVPTDTQYF

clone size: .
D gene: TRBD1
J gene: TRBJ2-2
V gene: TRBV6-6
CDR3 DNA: TGTGCCAGCAGTGGGGGGACAGGGATCACCGGGGAGCTGTTTTTT
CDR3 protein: CASSGGTGITGELFF

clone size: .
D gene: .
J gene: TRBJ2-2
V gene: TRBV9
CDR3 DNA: TGTGCCAGCAGTACTAGTGCGAACACCGGGGAGCTGTTTTTT
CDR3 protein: CASSTSANTGELFF

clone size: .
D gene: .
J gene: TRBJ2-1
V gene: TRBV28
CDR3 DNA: TGTGCCAGCAGTTTGGGATATGAGCAGTTCTTC
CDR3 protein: CASSLGYEQFF

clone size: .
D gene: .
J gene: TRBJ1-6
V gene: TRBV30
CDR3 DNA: TGTGCCTGGAGTGTAGGTAATTCACCCCTCCACTTT
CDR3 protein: CAWSVGNSPLHF

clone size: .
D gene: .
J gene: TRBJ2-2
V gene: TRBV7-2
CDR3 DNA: TGTGCCAGCAGCCGGATGCGTGGGAACACCGGGGAGCTGTTTTTT
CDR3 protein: CASSRMRGNTGELFF

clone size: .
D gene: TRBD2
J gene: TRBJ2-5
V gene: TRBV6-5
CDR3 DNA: TGTGCCAGCAGTGGACTAGCAAAGGGAGAGACCCAGTACTTC
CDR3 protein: CASSGLAKGETQYF

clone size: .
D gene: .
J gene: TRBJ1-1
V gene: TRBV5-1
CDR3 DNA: TGCGCCAGCAGCTTGAGGACATCGGACACTGAAGCTTTCTTT
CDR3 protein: CASSLRTSDTEAFF

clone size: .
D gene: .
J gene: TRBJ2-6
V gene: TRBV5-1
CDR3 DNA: TGCGCCAGCAGCCTAAATATTGGGGGCTCTGGGGCCAACGTCCTGACTTTC
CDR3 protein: CASSLNIGGSGANVLTF

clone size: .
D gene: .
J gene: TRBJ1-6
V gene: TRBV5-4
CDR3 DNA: TGTGCCAGCAGCTTGGGGAACGGGTCACCCCTCCACTTT
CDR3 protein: CASSLGNGSPLHF

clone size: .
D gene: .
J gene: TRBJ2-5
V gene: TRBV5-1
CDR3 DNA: TGCGCCAGTAAGACGCGGCCACAAGAGACCCAGTACTTC
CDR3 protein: CASKTRPQETQYF

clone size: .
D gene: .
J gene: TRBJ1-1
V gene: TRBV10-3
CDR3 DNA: TGTGCCATCAGTGAGACCCTCGGGGCTGTCCGCCGCTTTGACACTGAAGCTTTCTTT
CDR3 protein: CAISETLGAVRRFDTEAFF

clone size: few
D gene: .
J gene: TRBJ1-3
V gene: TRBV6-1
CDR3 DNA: TGTGCCAGCAGTGCCCAGGGGCAGGGAAACACCATATATTTT
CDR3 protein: CASSAQGQGNTIYF

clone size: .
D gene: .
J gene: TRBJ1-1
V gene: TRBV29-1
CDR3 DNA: TGCAGCGTTGCGCTGAAACGGGCGGGAAACACTGAAGCTTTCTTT
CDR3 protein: CSVALKRAGNTEAFF

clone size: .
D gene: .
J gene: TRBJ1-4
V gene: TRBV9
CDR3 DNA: TGTGCCAGCAGTCCTGCAACAGGGATTCGTGAAAAACTGTTTTTT
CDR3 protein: CASSPATGIREKLFF

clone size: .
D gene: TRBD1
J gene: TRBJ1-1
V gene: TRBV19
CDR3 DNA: TGTGCCAGTAGTATATTGTCCGGACAGGGGACGGCTGAAGCTTTCTTT
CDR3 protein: CASSILSGQGTAEAFF

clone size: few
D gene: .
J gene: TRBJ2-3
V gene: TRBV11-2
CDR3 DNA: TGTGCCAGCAGCAGGCTGGGGATCCCAGATACGCAGTATTTT
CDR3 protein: CASSRLGIPDTQYF

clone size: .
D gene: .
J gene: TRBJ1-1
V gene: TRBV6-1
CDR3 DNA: TGTGCCAGCAGTCTAATCGACACTGAAGCTTTCTTT
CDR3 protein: CASSLIDTEAFF

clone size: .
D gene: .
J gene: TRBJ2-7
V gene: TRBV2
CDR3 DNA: TGTGCCAGCAGGGACAGAAGCTCCGAGCAGTACTTC
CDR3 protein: CASRDRSSEQYF

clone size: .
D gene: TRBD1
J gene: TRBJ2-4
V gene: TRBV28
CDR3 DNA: TGTGCCAGCAGTGGACAGGGGTTAGCCAAAAACATTCAGTACTTC
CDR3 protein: CASSGQGLAKNIQYF

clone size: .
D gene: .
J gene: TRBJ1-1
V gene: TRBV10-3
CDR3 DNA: TGTGCCATCAGTGAGGGGGACGGAAACACTGAAGCTTTCTTT
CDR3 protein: CAISEGDGNTEAFF

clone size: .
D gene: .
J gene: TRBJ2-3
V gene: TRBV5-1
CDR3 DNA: TGCGCCAGCAGCTTGGCCGGGGACTCCATTCTGCAGTATTTT
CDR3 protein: CASSLAGDSILQYF

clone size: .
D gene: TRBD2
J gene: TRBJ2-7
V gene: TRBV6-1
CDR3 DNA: TGTGCCAGCAGAGCTAGCGGGGGGGCCGGAGAGCAGTACTTC
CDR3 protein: CASRASGGAGEQYF

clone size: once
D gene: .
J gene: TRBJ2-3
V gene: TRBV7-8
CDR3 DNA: TGTGCCAGCAGCTTAGGCGTCGGGGCCAGGAGCACAGATACGCAGTATTTT
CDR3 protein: CASSLGVGARSTDTQYF

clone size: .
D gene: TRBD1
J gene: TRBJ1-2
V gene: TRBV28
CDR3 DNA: TGTGCCACCCGCTCGGACCAGGGGGTCGGCTACACCTTC
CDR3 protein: CATRSDQGVGYTF

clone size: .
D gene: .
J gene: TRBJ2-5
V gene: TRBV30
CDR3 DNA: TGTGCCTGGAGAAAAGTGGCGGAGACCCAGTACTTC
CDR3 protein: CAWRKVAETQYF

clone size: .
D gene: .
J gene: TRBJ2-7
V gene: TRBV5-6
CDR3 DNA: TGTGCCAGCAGATTGGATCGCTCCTACGAGCAGTACTTC
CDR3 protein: CASRLDRSYEQYF

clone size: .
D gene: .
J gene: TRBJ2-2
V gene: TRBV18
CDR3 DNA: TGTGCCAGCTCACCAGGGGGGAACACCGGGGAGCTGTTTTTT
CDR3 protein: CASSPGGNTGELFF

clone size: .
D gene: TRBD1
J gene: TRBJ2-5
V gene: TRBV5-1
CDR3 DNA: TGCGCCAGCAGCTTGGGTCGACAGGGGAGAATACAAGAGACCCAGTACTTC
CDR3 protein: CASSLGRQGRIQETQYF

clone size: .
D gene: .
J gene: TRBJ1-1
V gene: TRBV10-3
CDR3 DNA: TGTGCCATCACCCGGGACTTGAACACTGAAGCTTTCTTT
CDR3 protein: CAITRDLNTEAFF

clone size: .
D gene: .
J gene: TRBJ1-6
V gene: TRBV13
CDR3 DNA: TGTGCCAGCAGCTTAAGACAGTATAATTCACCCCTCCACTTT
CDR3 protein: CASSLRQYNSPLHF

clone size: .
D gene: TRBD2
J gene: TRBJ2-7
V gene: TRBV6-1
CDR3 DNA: TGTGCCAGCAGTGTATCTAGCGGGCTGGTCTACGAGCAGTACTTC
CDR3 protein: CASSVSSGLVYEQYF

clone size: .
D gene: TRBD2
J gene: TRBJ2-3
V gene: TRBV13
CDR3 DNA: TGTGCCAGCAGCTTTAGCGGGAGTTGGGATACGCAGTATTTT
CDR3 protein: CASSFSGSWDTQYF

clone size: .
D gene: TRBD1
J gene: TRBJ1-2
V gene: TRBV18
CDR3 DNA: TGTGCCAGCTCACCTCGACAGGGGGATGGCTACACCTTC
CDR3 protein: CASSPRQGDGYTF

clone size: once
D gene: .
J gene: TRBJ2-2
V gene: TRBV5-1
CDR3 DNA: TGCGCCAGCAGCTTCGGTCGAGGCACCGGGGAGCTGTTTTTT
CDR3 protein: CASSFGRGTGELFF

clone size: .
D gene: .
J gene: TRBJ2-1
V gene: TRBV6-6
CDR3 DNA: TGTGCCAACTCGAACAGCTCCTTAGGAAATGAGCAGTTCTTC
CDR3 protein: CANSNSSLGNEQFF

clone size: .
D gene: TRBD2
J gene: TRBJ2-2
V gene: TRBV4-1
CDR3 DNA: TGCGCCAGCAGCCCTACTAGCGGGGGGGTCACCGGGGAGCTGTTTTTT
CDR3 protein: CASSPTSGGVTGELFF

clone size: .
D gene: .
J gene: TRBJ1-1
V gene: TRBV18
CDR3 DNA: TGTGCCAGCTCAGACAGGATTCTGAACACTGAAGCTTTCTTT
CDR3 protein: CASSDRILNTEAFF

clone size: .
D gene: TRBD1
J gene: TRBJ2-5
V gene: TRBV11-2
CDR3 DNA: TGTGCCAGCAGCCGACGGGACAGGGGGCGTGAGACCCAGTACTTC
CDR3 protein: CASSRRDRGRETQYF

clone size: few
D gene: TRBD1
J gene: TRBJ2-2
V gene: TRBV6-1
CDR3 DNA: TGTGCCAGCAGTGAAGCGGGGACAGGGCTTAACACCGGGGAGCTGTTTTTT
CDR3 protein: CASSEAGTGLNTGELFF

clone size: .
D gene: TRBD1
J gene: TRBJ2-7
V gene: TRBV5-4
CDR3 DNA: TGTGCCAGCAGCCGACAACAGGGGTCCTACGAGCAGTACTTC
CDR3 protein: CASSRQQGSYEQYF

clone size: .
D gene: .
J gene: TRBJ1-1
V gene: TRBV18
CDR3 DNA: TGTGCCAGCTCACCACTAGACAGTATGAACACTGAAGCTTTCTTT
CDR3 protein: CASSPLDSMNTEAFF

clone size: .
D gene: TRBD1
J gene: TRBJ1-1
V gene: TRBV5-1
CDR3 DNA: TGCGCCAGCAGCGGAGGGACAGGGGTATACCCAAACACTGAAGCTTTCTTT
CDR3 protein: CASSGGTGVYPNTEAFF

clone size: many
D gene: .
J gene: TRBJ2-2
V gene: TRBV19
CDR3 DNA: TGTGCCAGTAATATACTATCCACCGGGGAGCTGTTTTTT
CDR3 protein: CASNILSTGELFF

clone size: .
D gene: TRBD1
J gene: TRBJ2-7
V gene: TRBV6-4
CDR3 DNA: TGTGCCAGCAGTGACTTCGGGACAGCTAAGCCGTCCGAGCAGTACTTC
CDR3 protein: CASSDFGTAKPSEQYF

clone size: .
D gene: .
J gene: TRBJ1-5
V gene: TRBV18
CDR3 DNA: TGTGCCAGCTCACCAGGCCAAAATCAGCCCCAGCATTTT
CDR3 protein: CASSPGQNQPQHF

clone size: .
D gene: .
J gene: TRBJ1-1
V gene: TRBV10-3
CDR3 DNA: TGTGCCATCAGTGAGTCCGGTTTTCAGAACACTGAAGCTTTCTTT
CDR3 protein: CAISESGFQNTEAFF

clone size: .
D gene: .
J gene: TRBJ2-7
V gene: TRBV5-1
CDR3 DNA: TGCGCCAGCAGCTTGGGAACAGGTACCTACGAGCAGTACTTC
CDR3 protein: CASSLGTGTYEQYF

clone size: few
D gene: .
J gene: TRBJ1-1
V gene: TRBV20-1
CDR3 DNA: TGCAGTGGACTGAACACTGAAGCTTTCTTT
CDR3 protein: CSGLNTEAFF